These 18 T cell receptor beta chains came from one sample sequenced in a study of blood T cell repertoires in COVID-19. Profiling relied on immunoSEQ multiplex PCR, and the TCRdb table lists in-frame clones only, not all of them. The sample shows approximately 240,000 clones, around 91% of them seen only once. Sequenced: PBMCs or T cells enriched from blood (not recorded which). The receptors shown here come from a young woman in a cohort exposed to, infected with or recovered from COVID-19 (not recorded which).

The chain joins TRBV7-6 to TRBJ2-7, with 8 nucleotides matching TRBD2. Trimming at V came to 2 bases and at J to 6 bases, leaving 9 bases not matched to a gene. CDR3 size: 15 residues. Germline V gives CDR1 SGHVS, CDR2 FNYEAQ. This chain's CDR3 is CASSLSTAGDGEQYF. The CDR3 DNA reads TGTGCCAGCAGCTTAAGTACAGCGGGGGATGGCGAGCAGTACTTC.

The J gene is TRBJ1-1, the V gene TRBV2; 8 nucleotides agree with TRBD1. Germline loops: CDR1 SNHLY, CDR2 FYNNEI. This CDR3 spans 14 amino acids. V was clipped by 5 bases and J by 6 bases; unmatched bases: 8. CDR3 amino acids: CASSRDRQKAEAFF. DNA of the CDR3: TGTGCCAGCAGTCGGGACAGGCAGAAGGCTGAAGCTTTCTTT.

This clone was recorded only once. The chain uses TRBV6-5 and TRBJ1-5, with a tentative D call TRBD1 (5 bases). This CDR3 spans 15 amino acids. Germline CDR1 reads MNHEY; CDR2 reads SVGAGI. The V gene lost 0 bases and the J gene lost 2 bases, with 8 bases spanning the gap. CDR3 sequence reads: CASSYSVRGNQPQHF. The CDR3 region has the DNA TGTGCCAGCAGTTACTCGGTCAGGGGCAATCAGCCCCAGCATTTT.

The rearrangement joins TRBV28 to TRBJ1-3; D not certain. The CDR3 loop spans 12 amino acids. In germline, CDR1 is MDHEN, CDR2 SYDVKM. V shed 7 bases and J shed 4 bases, with 8 bases lying between them. The DNA of the CDR3 is TGTGCCAGCAAATACAGCGGAAACACCATATATTTT. The encoded protein is CASKYSGNTIYF.

The chain joins TRBV19 to TRBJ1-6, with 9 bases lining up with TRBD1. V trimming: 6 bases; J trimming: 4 bases; junction bases outside the gene matches: 10. The germline V gene has CDR1 LNHDA and CDR2 SQIVND (reference sequence). The CDR3 totals 17 residues. CDR3 nucleotide sequence: TGTGCCAGTAGGGGGTCCGGGACAGGGTTTTATAATTCACCCCTCCACTTT. This codes for CASRGSGTGFYNSPLHF.

The chain couples TRBV24-1 to TRBJ2-7; TRBD2 agrees at 7 bases. The germline CDR1 and CDR2 sequences are KGHDR and SFDVKD. The V and J ends lost 3 bases and 5 bases, in that order; junction bases with no gene match: 3. The CDR3 is 13 residues long. CDR3 amino acids: CATSDGGRDEQYF. The CDR3 DNA reads as TGTGCCACCAGTGATGGGGGGAGGGACGAGCAGTACTTC.

The rearrangement joins TRBV28 to TRBJ2-1; 9 bases are shared with TRBD2. The CDR3 totals 11 residues. Germline values: CDR1 MDHEN, CDR2 SYDVKM. Unmatched junction bases numbered 5, after V lost 5 bases and J lost 15 bases. The CDR3 DNA reads as TGTGCCAGCAGTATTAGCGGGAGTCTGTTCTTC. Translated: CASSISGSLFF.

V usage is TRBV5-1 and J usage is TRBJ2-3, with TRBD2 matching over 10 bases. Trimming cost V 0 bases and J 4 bases; bases outside gene matches: 11. The germline gives CDR1 SGHRS, CDR2 YFSETQ. CDR3 size: 18 residues. The CDR3 is CASSLGVAGGSRADTQYF. The CDR3 nucleotides are TGCGCCAGCAGCTTGGGGGTAGCGGGAGGCTCCAGGGCAGATACGCAGTATTTT.

The gene calls are TRBV14 and TRBJ1-2, with a tentative D call TRBD1 (6 bases). From germline, CDR1 is SGHDN and CDR2 FVKESK. This CDR3 contains 13 residues. V was clipped by 5 bases and J by 7 bases, with 14 bases between them. This chain's CDR3 is CASSGQPDVGYTF. Here the CDR3 DNA reads TGTGCCAGCAGCGGACAGCCTGATGTTGGCTACACCTTC. Variable domain in full (rest from reference TRBV14 and TRBJ1-2): EAGVTQFPSHSVIEKGQTVTLRCDPISGHDNLYWYRRVMGKEIKFLLHFVKESKQDESGMPNNRFLAERTGGTYSTLKVQPAELEDSGVYFCASSGQPDVGYTFGSGTRLTVV.

V and J are TRBV6-5 and TRBJ1-1, with D possibly being TRBD1 (5 bases). The CDR3 has 13 residues. Germline CDR1 MNHEY, CDR2 SVGAGI. V was shortened by 6 bases and J by 1 base, with 9 bases between the two germline ends. The CDR3 is CASRNGGNTEAFF. CDR3 DNA: TGTGCCAGCAGGAACGGGGGGAACACTGAAGCTTTCTTT.

The J gene is TRBJ1-2, the V gene TRBV4-1, with TRBD1 as a possible D gene (5 bases). This CDR3 has 17 residues. Germline V gene lookup returns CDR1 MGHRA and CDR2 YSYEKL. V dropped 1 base and J dropped 6 bases, with 21 bases sitting between them. The CDR3 coding sequence is TGCGCCAGCAGCCAAGTTACTAGGGGACGCGGGGAGGATGGCTACACCTTC. Protein: CASSQVTRGRGEDGYTF.

This rearrangement joins TRBV7-2 to TRBJ1-2; 8 bases fit TRBD1. J lost 8 bases, V lost 4 bases, and 6 bases had no gene match. Germline CDR1 and CDR2: SGHTA and FQGNSA. The length of the CDR3 is 13 residues. In DNA form, the CDR3 reads TGTGCCAGCAGCTCCGACAGGGGTGGCGGCTACACCTTC. It codes for CASSSDRGGGYTF.

In this sample, this clone turned up once. The chain uses TRBV11-3 and TRBJ2-4; 9 nucleotides line up with TRBD2. The CDR3 extends over 17 amino acids. V shed 3 bases, J shed 1 base, and the junction held 7 bases outside the gene matches. Germline CDR1 SGHNT, CDR2 YENEEA. The CDR3 DNA follows: TGTGCCAGCAGCTTTGAGGCGGGAGGGCCGGCCAAAAACATTCAGTACTTC. Protein product: CASSFEAGGPAKNIQYF. Full variable domain (missing parts from reference TRBV11-3 and TRBJ2-4): EAGVVQSPRYKIIEKKQPVAFWCNPISGHNTLYWYLQNLGQGPELLIRYENEEAVDDSQLPKDRFSAERLKGVDSTLKIQPAELGDSAVYLCASSFEAGGPAKNIQYFGAGTRLSVL.

This clone was detected only once. This chain connects TRBV9 to TRBJ2-1; 7 nucleotides align to TRBD2. The junction had 3 bases not matched to a gene; V was cut back by 3 bases and J by 12 bases. CDR3 length: 11 amino acids. Germline CDR1 reads SGDLS; CDR2 reads YYNGEE. The CDR3 sequence: CASSARGVQFF. The CDR3, as DNA: TGTGCCAGCAGCGCCCGGGGGGTGCAGTTCTTC. The full variable domain, completed using reference TRBV9 and TRBJ2-1, is DSGVTQTPKHLITATGQRVTLRCSPRSGDLSVYWYQQSLDQGLQFLIQYYNGEERAKGNILERFSAQQFPDLHSELNLSSLELGDSALYFCASSARGVQFFGPGTRLTVL.

The rearrangement uses TRBV27 and TRBJ1-2; D is unresolved. With 5 bases removed from V and 5 bases from J, the gap between germline ends came to 9 bases. Germline values: CDR1 MNHEY, CDR2 SMNVEV (reference sequence). CDR3 length equals 12 residues. The CDR3 DNA reads as TGTGCCAGCAGTGCAACTCCTTATGGCTACACCTTC. It yields the protein CASSATPYGYTF.

This chain links TRBV28 with TRBJ1-2; D uncertain. The CDR3 covers 14 residues. Germline lookup yields CDR1 MDHEN and CDR2 SYDVKM. V lost 7 bases to trimming and J lost 2 bases, with 14 bases between them. The CDR3 sequence is CASTIPVENYGYTF. The CDR3 DNA follows: TGTGCCAGCACAATTCCGGTGGAGAACTATGGCTACACCTTC.

The chain couples TRBV7-9 to TRBJ1-4, with 10 bases identical to TRBD1. CDR1 is SEHNR, CDR2 FQNEAQ, per germline (reference sequence). The CDR3 spans 15 residues. The V segment lost 5 bases and the J segment 7 bases; nucleotides outside the gene matches: 7. The CDR3 loop is CASSPGDRGGEKLFF. The CDR3 coding sequence is TGTGCCAGCAGCCCAGGGGACAGGGGAGGTGAAAAACTGTTTTTT.

The chain is built from TRBV9 and TRBJ2-2; no clear D. The germline V gene encodes CDR1 SGDLS and CDR2 YYNGEE. V was pared by 0 bases and J by 6 bases, with 6 bases between. The CDR3 contains 13 residues. Written as DNA, the CDR3 is TGTGCCAGCAGCGTAGTTGAGTCCGGGGAGCTGTTTTTT. It specifies CASSVVESGELFF.